A selection of T cell receptor beta chains follows, all from one sample in a study of technical replicates of blood from a few donors. Measured with immunoSEQ multiplex PCR; TCRdb has only the in-frame clones, and not every one. Of about 66,000 clones in the sample, 88% were seen once. The sequencing input was PBMCs. These receptors all come from a human donor in good health. Some clones in this sample may be carry-over from other donors' samples. Each CDR3 is given with its conserved first and last residue. D genes are given only for firm matches. Size tells how often a clone was seen (once, few, many) or the class of an expanded clone, and some rows leave it out.

TRBV10-3,17,TRBJ2-7,NA,NA,CAISESEQAPTSYEQYF,TGTGCCATCAGTGAGTCCGAACAGGCTCCAACCTCCTACGAGCAGTACTTC
TRBV4-2,15,TRBJ1-2,TRBD1,NA,CASSQRQGKNDGYTF,TGTGCCAGCAGCCAGAGACAGGGAAAGAACGACGGCTACACCTTC
TRBV19,16,TRBJ2-3,TRBD2,NA,CASSPTSGSKTDTQYF,TGTGCCAGTAGTCCGACTAGCGGGAGTAAAACAGATACGCAGTATTTT
TRBV14,14,TRBJ1-1,TRBD1,few,CASIGTEMNTEAFF,TGTGCCAGCATAGGGACAGAAATGAACACTGAAGCTTTCTTT
TRBV5-4,17,TRBJ1-4,TRBD1,NA,CASSTYGTGEPNEKLFF,TGTGCCAGCAGCACATATGGGACAGGGGAGCCTAATGAAAAACTGTTTTTT
TRBV27,16,TRBJ2-2,NA,NA,CASSLTPPTSPGELFF,TGTGCCAGCAGTCTCACTCCCCCTACTAGCCCCGGGGAGCTGTTTTTT
TRBV7-3,14,TRBJ2-1,NA,once,CASGGGGVYNEQFF,TGTGCCAGCGGGGGAGGCGGGGTGTACAATGAGCAGTTCTTC
TRBV16,17,TRBJ2-5,TRBD1,medium-sized,CASSQFSAQGRSETQYF,TGTGCCAGCAGCCAATTTTCAGCACAGGGGCGCTCGGAGACCCAGTACTTC
TRBV2,18,TRBJ2-2,TRBD1,NA,CASSEAHGTGSYTGELFF,TGTGCCAGCAGTGAAGCGCATGGGACAGGGTCTTACACCGGGGAGCTGTTTTTT
TRBV5-1,16,TRBJ1-3,TRBD1,NA,CASSPDRAVTGNTIYF,TGCGCCAGCAGCCCAGACAGGGCGGTCACTGGAAACACCATATATTTT
TRBV9,14,TRBJ1-1,TRBD1,NA,CASTKGTGETEAFF,TGTGCCAGCACCAAGGGGACAGGGGAGACTGAAGCTTTCTTT
TRBV7-6,13,TRBJ2-7,NA,few,CATSSTRSYEQYF,TGTGCCACGTCTTCGACACGCTCCTACGAGCAGTACTTC
TRBV29-1,17,TRBJ2-3,TRBD2,NA,CSVDGLAGAGSTDTQYF,TGCAGCGTTGACGGACTAGCGGGGGCCGGGAGCACAGATACGCAGTATTTT
TRBV5-4,15,TRBJ2-7,NA,NA,CASSVERGLSSEQYF,TGTGCCAGCAGCGTGGAACGTGGGCTTTCAAGCGAGCAGTACTTC
TRBV7-2,15,TRBJ1-1,NA,NA,CASSSGLIMNTEAFF,TGTGCCAGCAGCTCCGGACTGATAATGAACACTGAAGCTTTCTTT
TRBV6-1,13,TRBJ2-1,TRBD2,NA,CASRASGINEQFF,TGTGCCAGCAGGGCTAGCGGGATCAATGAGCAGTTCTTC
TRBV4-1,14,TRBJ2-3,NA,NA,CASSQRGSTDTQYF,TGCGCCAGCAGCCAAAGGGGTTCTACAGATACGCAGTATTTT
TRBV6-5,13,TRBJ2-5,NA,NA,CVSSYSTGETQYF,TGTGTCAGCAGTTACTCGACCGGGGAGACCCAGTACTTC
TRBV12-5,15,TRBJ2-1,TRBD1,NA,CASGSPGQGMDEQFF,TGTGCTAGTGGTTCACCGGGACAGGGCATGGATGAGCAGTTCTTC
TRBV7-2,15,TRBJ2-3,NA,NA,CASTLQSSVPDTQYF,TGTGCCAGCACCCTCCAGTCTAGCGTACCAGATACGCAGTATTTT
TRBV9,12,TRBJ1-2,NA,NA,CASSVVSGGYTF,TGTGCCAGCAGCGTAGTCAGTGGTGGCTACACCTTC
TRBV2,15,TRBJ1-5,TRBD1,NA,CASRRTGDSNQPQHF,TGTGCCAGCAGACGGACAGGGGACAGCAATCAGCCCCAGCATTTT
TRBV7-9,15,TRBJ2-5,TRBD2,NA,CASSFLAGGQETQYF,TGTGCCAGCAGCTTCCTAGCGGGGGGCCAAGAGACCCAGTACTTC